Below, 32 T cell receptor beta chains from the same sample are listed, as sequenced in a study of PD-1 blockade in classical Hodgkin lymphoma. All trial patients relapsed after autologous stem cell transplantation. Produced via immunoSEQ multiplex PCR; TCRdb's table is partial and in-frame only. This sample yields more than 10,000 clones, of which approximately 80% are seen a single time; about a third belongs to the top ten. Material: peripheral blood mononuclear cells (PBMCs), obtained before the second cycle of nivolumab. The receptors come from a human donor with classical Hodgkin lymphoma.

The chain couples TRBV7-2 to TRBJ1-3; D is unresolved. The ends were cut back, 1 base at V and 8 bases at J, with 9 bases in the middle. This CDR3 has 13 amino acids. CDR1 is SGHTA, CDR2 FQGNSA, per germline. The CDR3 sequence: CASSLVRGDTIYF. As DNA, the CDR3 is TGTGCCAGCAGCTTAGTTAGAGGAGACACCATATATTTT.

This sequence joins TRBV2 and TRBJ2-7; unclear D gene. Germline lookup yields CDR1 SNHLY and CDR2 FYNNEI. The CDR3 runs to 13 residues. Trimming shortened V by 3 bases and J by 1 base, and 7 bases separated the two germline ends. The CDR3 coding sequence is TGTGCCAGCAGTGATAAGGGATCCTACGAGCAGTACTTC. Translation: CASSDKGSYEQYF.

V and J are TRBV18 and TRBJ2-7; possibly TRBD2 for D (5 bases). Germline assignment: CDR1 KGHSH and CDR2 LQKENI. Trimming took 2 bases from V and 3 from J, leaving 11 bases between them. This CDR3 has 14 amino acids. This CDR3 is CASSPSAEYYEQYF. The CDR3 DNA follows: TGTGCCAGCTCACCATCAGCGGAATACTACGAGCAGTACTTC.

This clone appeared a few times. The chain links TRBV7-3 to TRBJ1-1, with 10 bases fitting TRBD1. This CDR3 is 14 amino acids long. V lost 5 bases to trimming and J lost 5 bases; unmatched junction nucleotides: 5. The germline V gene has CDR1 SGHTA and CDR2 FQGTGA. Written as DNA, the CDR3 is TGTGCCAGCAGCCACGGGACAGGGGAAACTGAAGCTTTCTTT. It codes for CASSHGTGETEAFF. The full variable domain, in which reference TRBV7-3 and TRBJ1-1 provide the parts outside the CDR3, is GAGVSQTPSNKVTEKGKYVELRCDPISGHTALYWYRQSLGQGPEFLIYFQGTGAADDSGLPNDRFFAVRPEGSVSTLKIQRTERGDSAVYLCASSHGTGETEAFFGQGTRLTVV.

The V call is TRBV5-1, the J call TRBJ2-1, with D unclear. Between the trimmed V and J ends, which lost 0 bases and 3 bases, there was a span of 7 bases. CDR3 length: 14 residues. Germline V gene lookup returns CDR1 SGHRS and CDR2 YFSETQ. Here the CDR3 DNA reads TGCGCCAGCAGCTTGGGCCAGGTCTACAATGAGCAGTTCTTC. This codes for CASSLGQVYNEQFF.

The rearrangement uses TRBV7-8 and TRBJ2-1; tentative D call: TRBD1 (6 bases). In germline, CDR1 is SGHVS, CDR2 FQNEAQ. Trimming removed 1 base from V and 5 bases from J, with 21 bases in between. The CDR3 contains 18 residues. CDR3 DNA: TGTGCCAGCAGCTTAGTAGAGGGACATAAAAGACGAGACAATGAGCAGTTCTTC. It yields the protein CASSLVEGHKRRDNEQFF. The full variable domain, in which reference TRBV7-8 and TRBJ2-1 provide the parts outside the CDR3, is GAGVSQSPRYKVAKRGQDVALRCDPISGHVSLFWYQQALGQGPEFLTYFQNEAQLDKSGLPSDRFFAERPEGSVSTLKIQRTQQEDSAVYLCASSLVEGHKRRDNEQFFGPGTRLTVL.

The chain uses TRBV19 and TRBJ2-3; 10 positions agree with TRBD2. Trimming at V came to 1 base and at J to 7 bases, leaving 17 bases not matched to a gene. This CDR3 has 19 amino acids. The germline gives CDR1 LNHDA, CDR2 SQIVND (reference sequence). The CDR3 spells CASSIGLAGVGPFQNTQYF. CDR3 DNA: TGTGCCAGTAGTATAGGTCTAGCGGGAGTCGGACCTTTTCAGAATACGCAGTATTTT.

This rearrangement joins TRBV28 to TRBJ2-6; D remains unclear. The CDR3 spans 18 residues. Germline CDR1 is MDHEN and CDR2 is SYDVKM. V dropped 5 bases and J dropped 5 bases, with 22 bases sitting between them. The CDR3 loop is CASSEGVLTQSRANVLTF. The CDR3 nucleotides read TGTGCCAGCAGTGAAGGAGTCTTGACACAAAGTCGGGCCAACGTCCTGACTTTC.

The chain employs TRBV5-1 and TRBJ2-1; 7 bases align to TRBD1. The V and J ends lost 2 bases and 7 bases, in that order; junction bases with no gene match: 12. The CDR3 loop spans 16 amino acids. The germline V gene has CDR1 SGHRS and CDR2 YFSETQ. Here the CDR3 DNA reads TGCGCCAGCAGCTTTGGAGAGGGGGCCCTTTTGAATGAGCAGTTCTTC. Amino acids: CASSFGEGALLNEQFF.

The chain combines TRBV9 with TRBJ1-6; the D gene is possibly TRBD1 (6 bases). The CDR3 spans 15 residues. V was trimmed by 4 bases and J by 5 bases, leaving 13 bases between them. Germline loops: CDR1 SGDLS, CDR2 YYNGEE. The CDR3 DNA follows: TGTGCCAGCAGCTCACGGACAGCTGATAATTCACCCCTCCACTTT. Amino acid sequence: CASSSRTADNSPLHF.

Here the CDR3 reads CASSQGLAELSYEQYF. The CDR3 bases are TGTGCCAGCAGCCAGGGGCTAGCGGAACTCTCCTACGAGCAGTACTTC. The chain has TRBV7-6 and TRBJ2-7, with a weak D call TRBD2 (7 bases). Germline CDR1 reads SGHVS; CDR2 reads FNYEAQ. V dropped 5 bases and J dropped 0 bases, with 17 bases sitting between them. This CDR3 is 16 amino acids long. The entire variable domain, with the rest obtained from reference TRBV7-6 and TRBJ2-7, is as follows: GAGVSQSPRYKVTKRGQDVALRCDPISGHVSLYWYRQALGQGPEFLTYFNYEAQQDKSGLPNDRFSAERPEGSISTLTIQRTEQRDSAMYRCASSQGLAELSYEQYFGPGTRLTVT.

V and J are TRBV29-1 and TRBJ2-1; D not resolved. Germline CDR1 SQVTM, CDR2 ANQGSEA. The CDR3 covers 16 residues. The V and J ends lost 2 bases and 2 bases respectively, with 16 bases between them. DNA of the CDR3: TGCAGCGTTGAATCCGTTGGTAGTCAGACCTACAATGAGCAGTTCTTC. Its translation is CSVESVGSQTYNEQFF.

J is TRBJ1-1 and V is TRBV5-6; TRBD1 might be the D (6 bases). The CDR3 is 15 amino acids. Germline V lookup: CDR1 SGHDT, CDR2 YYEEEE. V gave up 3 bases and J gave up 0 bases, with 12 bases separating them. The CDR3 DNA follows: TGTGCCAGCAGCTCCGAGGACAGCCTGAACACTGAAGCTTTCTTT. Its protein product is CASSSEDSLNTEAFF.

The V and J genes are TRBV4-2 and TRBJ1-2; D is perhaps TRBD1 (6 bases). V lost 1 base, J lost 5 bases, and 11 bases lay in between. The CDR3 is made up of 14 amino acids. CDR1 and CDR2 from the germline V gene are LGHNA and YNFKEQ. In DNA, the CDR3 is TGTGCCAGCAGCCAAGGGGCAACAGGGTATGGCTACACCTTC. Protein: CASSQGATGYGYTF.

This clone came up once. The chain is built from TRBV4-1 and TRBJ2-3; TRBD2 aligns across 14 bases. Unmatched junction bases numbered 5, after V lost 3 bases and J lost 0 bases. The CDR3 spans 18 residues. The germline CDR1 and CDR2 sequences are MGHRA and YSYEKL. DNA of the CDR3: TGCGCCAGCAGCCAGGCCGGGACTAGCGGGAGTAGCACAGATACGCAGTATTTT. Protein: CASSQAGTSGSSTDTQYF.

The DNA for the CDR3 is TGTGCCAGCAGCGAGGGACTCTATAGCAATCAGCCCCAGCATTTT. Translated: CASSEGLYSNQPQHF. The V call is TRBV9, the J call TRBJ1-5; D is perhaps TRBD1 (5 bases). CDR3 length equals 15 residues. Germline V gives CDR1 SGDLS, CDR2 YYNGEE. V was clipped by 3 bases and J by 0 bases, with 10 bases between them.

The chain is built from TRBV4-2 and TRBJ1-1; the match to TRBD1 covers 7 bases. Germline trimming cut 5 bases from V and 11 bases from J; bases unmatched to any gene: 11. The CDR3 sequence is 13 residues long. Germline CDR1 is LGHNA and CDR2 is YNFKEQ. The CDR3 protein is CASSGDRLPGAFF. The CDR3 DNA reads TGTGCCAGCAGCGGGGACAGACTACCCGGGGCTTTCTTT.

This clone was found a few times. The sample has other DNA sequences that encode this CDR3 too. This chain links TRBV28 with TRBJ1-1; D is possibly TRBD1 (6 bases). Germline V gene lookup returns CDR1 MDHEN and CDR2 SYDVKM. The CDR3 has 13 residues. V was pared by 2 bases and J by 7 bases, with 11 bases between. The CDR3 here is CASSLLGGVEAFF. The CDR3, as DNA: TGTGCCAGCAGTTTACTAGGGGGGGTTGAAGCTTTCTTT.

This rearrangement joins TRBV19 to TRBJ1-5; TRBD1 agrees at 10 bases. The CDR3 is made up of 18 amino acids. Germline V CDR1 and CDR2: LNHDA, SQIVND (reference sequence). V was pared by 6 bases and J by 0 bases, with 11 bases of the junction left unmatched. CDR3 bases: TGTGCCAGTAGGGATTGGACAGGGGGTGATAATAGCAATCAGCCCCAGCATTTT. Translating gives CASRDWTGGDNSNQPQHF.

The genes are TRBV28 and TRBJ2-3; 7 nucleotides align to TRBD2. Germline V gene lookup returns CDR1 MDHEN and CDR2 SYDVKM. This CDR3 region has 15 residues. Losses at the gene ends were 5 bases for V and 4 bases for J; bases not matched to a gene: 9. The CDR3 is CASSEGGEGPDTQYF. The CDR3 DNA is TGTGCCAGCAGTGAAGGCGGGGAGGGCCCAGATACGCAGTATTTT.

The gene calls are TRBV5-4 and TRBJ2-7; 7 bases line up with TRBD2. The V and J ends lost 3 bases and 1 base, in that order; junction bases with no gene match: 4. The CDR3 sequence is 14 residues long. Looked up from germline, CDR1 is SGHNT and CDR2 is YYREEE (reference sequence). CDR3 residues: CASSSSGASYEQYF. The CDR3, as DNA: TGTGCCAGCAGCTCTAGCGGAGCTTCCTACGAGCAGTACTTC.

This clone counts as medium-sized. The V gene is TRBV6-6, the J gene TRBJ2-7; 13 bases map to TRBD2. The junction had 1 base not matched to a gene; V was cut back by 0 bases and J by 5 bases. CDR1 and CDR2 (germline): MNHNY, SVGAGI (reference sequence). This CDR3 has 15 residues. The CDR3 region is CASSYSGLAGHEQYF. The CDR3 nucleotides read TGTGCCAGCAGTTACTCGGGACTAGCGGGACACGAGCAGTACTTC.

The J gene is TRBJ2-4, the V gene TRBV6-1, with 8 bases matching TRBD2. The V and J ends lost 5 bases and 9 bases, in that order; junction bases with no gene match: 6. The CDR3 consists of 13 residues. Germline assignment: CDR1 MNHNS and CDR2 SASEGT. The CDR3 DNA is TGTGCCAGCAGTCTCCAACGGGGGGGCATTCAGTACTTC. It yields the protein CASSLQRGGIQYF.

The rearrangement joins TRBV5-1 to TRBJ2-5; D gene uncertain. The CDR3 has 13 residues. V lost 4 bases and J lost 5, with 12 bases in between. Germline lookup yields CDR1 SGHRS and CDR2 YFSETQ. This CDR3 reads CASSPGMMETQYF. In DNA form, the CDR3 reads TGCGCCAGCAGCCCTGGTATGATGGAGACCCAGTACTTC.

The chain recombines TRBV5-1 with TRBJ2-5, with unresolved D. Germline loops: CDR1 SGHRS, CDR2 YFSETQ. V dropped 0 bases and J dropped 5 bases, with 5 bases sitting between them. The CDR3 totals 12 residues. The CDR3 reads CASSLVEETQYF. CDR3 in DNA: TGCGCCAGCAGCTTGGTTGAGGAGACCCAGTACTTC.

V gene TRBV5-1 combines with J gene TRBJ1-1; D remains ambiguous. V was trimmed by 4 bases and J by 4 bases, leaving 5 bases between them. Germline V CDR1 and CDR2: SGHRS, YFSETQ. The CDR3 covers 11 residues. The CDR3 DNA sequence: TGCGCCAGCAGCCTTGGCACTGAAGCTTTCTTT. Protein sequence: CASSLGTEAFF.

The genes are TRBV7-2 and TRBJ2-3; 8 nucleotides match TRBD2. CDR1 is SGHTA, CDR2 FQGNSA, per germline. With V trimmed by 7 bases and J by 2 bases, 5 bases remained unmatched. This CDR3 spans 14 amino acids. CDR3 in amino acids: CASTLGLVTDTQYF. CDR3 DNA: TGTGCCAGCACCTTGGGACTAGTCACAGATACGCAGTATTTT.

V gene TRBV5-6 combines with J gene TRBJ1-1; D gene unclear. Per the germline V gene, CDR1 is SGHDT and CDR2 is YYEEEE. CDR3 size: 13 residues. The germline V and J ends were trimmed by 2 bases and 1 base, with 6 bases remaining between them. CDR3 sequence reads: CASSFWRNTEAFF. The CDR3 DNA follows: TGTGCCAGCAGCTTCTGGAGGAACACTGAAGCTTTCTTT.

V is TRBV20-1 and J is TRBJ1-2; no firm D call. Trimming pared 6 bases from V and 5 bases from J, leaving 10 bases between. The CDR3 is made up of 11 amino acids. Germline V gene lookup returns CDR1 DFQATT and CDR2 SNEGSKA (reference sequence). CDR3 nucleotide sequence: TGCAGTGCCGCTTTACGATATGGCTACACCTTC. This gives the protein CSAALRYGYTF.

The chain joins TRBV28 to TRBJ1-1; no reliable D call. Between the trimmed V and J ends, which lost 4 bases and 5 bases, there was a span of 8 bases. The length of the CDR3 is 12 residues. Germline loops: CDR1 MDHEN, CDR2 SYDVKM. This CDR3 is CASSSIGTEAFF. The CDR3 DNA follows: TGTGCCAGCAGTTCGATCGGGACTGAAGCTTTCTTT.

In DNA, the CDR3 is TGTGCCAGCAGCCCTGGGACAGGGGATGTATACGAGCAGTACTTC. This sequence encodes CASSPGTGDVYEQYF. This rearrangement joins TRBV9 to TRBJ2-7; 10 nucleotides align to TRBD1. CDR1 SGDLS and CDR2 YYNGEE come from the germline V gene. V shed 4 bases, J shed 4 bases, and the junction held 8 bases outside the gene matches. The CDR3 extends over 15 amino acids.

The gene calls are TRBV9 and TRBJ2-1; weak D call: TRBD2 (6 bases). V was clipped by 0 bases and J by 7 bases, with 11 bases between them. The germline CDR1 and CDR2 sequences are SGDLS and YYNGEE. CDR3 length: 14 amino acids. The CDR3 sequence: CASSVVWGVNEQFF. CDR3 sequence (DNA): TGTGCCAGCAGCGTAGTATGGGGGGTGAATGAGCAGTTCTTC. The entire variable domain, with the rest obtained from reference TRBV9 and TRBJ2-1, is as follows: DSGVTQTPKHLITATGQRVTLRCSPRSGDLSVYWYQQSLDQGLQFLIQYYNGEERAKGNILERFSAQQFPDLHSELNLSSLELGDSALYFCASSVVWGVNEQFFGPGTRLTVL.